Each of the 20 T cell receptor beta chains below was sequenced from the same sample in a study of response to subunit inactivated influenza vaccine. TCRdb re-derived calls from the RT-PCR reads in MiXCR, one entry per CDR3 protein. The repertoire holds approximately 530,000 distinct CDR3 sequences, around 8% seen once, with under 15% in the top ten. The sequencing used PBMCs from blood, collected around 25 months after vaccination. The origin of the receptors is a man aged 45-69 years who received an inactivated influenza vaccine.

V and J are TRBV6-5 and TRBJ2-1, with TRBD2 matching over 8 bases. The CDR3 extends over 16 amino acids. Germline-derived CDR1 and CDR2 are MNHEY and SVGAGI. With 4 bases clipped from V and 4 bases from J, the junction kept 9 bases outside the gene matches. The CDR3 spells CASSSGGLGGYNEQFF. DNA of the CDR3: TGTGCCAGCAGTTCGGGGGGACTAGGGGGATACAATGAGCAGTTCTTC.

In this sample, this clonotype turned up a few times. The gene calls are TRBV12-3 or TRBV12-4 and TRBJ2-3; D ambiguous. This CDR3 spans 13 amino acids. V dropped 5 bases and J dropped 4 bases, with 10 bases sitting between them. The CDR3 spells CASSPGPSDTQYF. CDR3 in DNA: TGTGCCAGCAGTCCCGGACCATCAGATACGCAGTATTTT.

This clonotype was recorded at least ten times. The chain employs TRBV12-3 or TRBV12-4 and TRBJ2-7; the match to TRBD1 covers 11 bases. V gave up 5 bases and J gave up 3 bases; unmatched junction bases: 0. The CDR3 has 13 residues. CDR3 sequence: CASSGTGGYEQYF. DNA for the CDR3: TGTGCCAGCAGTGGGACAGGGGGCTACGAGCAGTACTTC.

This clonotype was detected many times. The chain recombines TRBV7-8 with TRBJ2-1; a weak D match, TRBD1 (6 bases). Deletions cut 2 bases from V and 9 bases from J, with 23 bases between. Germline V gives CDR1 SGHVS, CDR2 FQNEAQ. The CDR3 is made up of 17 amino acids. The CDR3 is CASSLSRGFLEGVEQFF. CDR3 DNA sequence: TGTGCCAGCAGCTTAAGCAGGGGCTTCCTCGAGGGGGTTGAGCAGTTCTTC.

The sample holds many counts of this clonotype. This chain joins TRBV18 and TRBJ2-2, with a possible D match to TRBD2 (5 bases). Per germline, CDR1 KGHSH and CDR2 LQKENI. This CDR3 has 14 residues. V was clipped by 2 bases and J by 3 bases, with 7 bases between them. CDR3 region: CASSPEDYTGELFF. The CDR3 bases are TGTGCCAGCTCACCAGAGGACTACACCGGGGAGCTGTTTTTT.

In this sample, this clonotype turned up many times. The chain has TRBV7-2 and TRBJ1-1; 8 bases map to TRBD1. The CDR3 has 15 residues. From germline, CDR1 is SGHTA and CDR2 FQGNSA. V was clipped by 4 bases and J by 8 bases; unmatched bases: 12. The CDR3 DNA reads TGTGCCAGCAGCTCCCACCCCGGGACAGGATCAGAAGCTTTCTTT. This sequence encodes CASSSHPGTGSEAFF.

This clonotype was recorded a few times. V and J are TRBV5-1 and TRBJ2-5; unclear D gene. CDR1 and CDR2 from the germline V gene are SGHRS and YFSETQ. V was trimmed by 0 bases and J by 5 bases, leaving 8 bases between them. CDR3 length: 13 residues. Here the CDR3 reads CASSLELWETQYF. The DNA for the CDR3 is TGCGCCAGCAGCTTGGAGTTGTGGGAGACCCAGTACTTC. The entire variable domain, with the rest obtained from reference TRBV5-1 and TRBJ2-5, is as follows: KAGVTQTPRYLIKTRGQQVTLSCSPISGHRSVSWYQQTPGQGLQFLFEYFSETQRNKGNFPGRFSGRQFSNSRSEMNVSTLELGDSALYLCASSLELWETQYFGPGTRLLVL.

V and J are TRBV28 and TRBJ2-7; perhaps TRBD2 as D (5 bases). The V gene lost 3 bases and the J gene lost 2 bases, with 11 bases spanning the gap. Looked up from germline, CDR1 is MDHEN and CDR2 is SYDVKM. This CDR3 has 14 residues. DNA for the CDR3: TGTGCCAGCAGTTTCGGGGTTCGTACCTACGAGCAGTACTTC. Protein product: CASSFGVRTYEQYF. The whole variable domain, filled in from reference TRBV28 and TRBJ2-7, reads DVKVTQSSRYLVKRTGEKVFLECVQDMDHENMFWYRQDPGLGLRLIYFSYDVKMKEKGDIPEGYSVSREKKERFSLILESASTNQTSMYLCASSFGVRTYEQYFGPGTRLTVT.

The chain carries TRBV10-1 and TRBJ2-1, with D perhaps TRBD2 (5 bases). Trimming shortened V by 11 bases and J by 5 bases, and 16 bases separated the two germline ends. The germline CDR1 and CDR2 sequences are WNHNN and SYGVQD (reference sequence). The CDR3 has 13 amino acids. The CDR3 DNA reads TGCGCCGGAATTTCTAGCTTCCACAATGAGCAGTTCTTC. As protein: CAGISSFHNEQFF.

The J gene is TRBJ2-1, the V gene TRBV7-8, with 7 positions matching TRBD2. The CDR3 sequence is 16 residues long. V was pared by 3 bases and J by 4 bases, with 9 bases of the junction left unmatched. Germline lookup yields CDR1 SGHVS and CDR2 FQNEAQ. The CDR3 loop is CASSFPGRGNYNEQFF. CDR3 DNA sequence: TGTGCCAGCAGCTTCCCGGGGAGGGGCAATTACAATGAGCAGTTCTTC.

This clonotype was recorded a few times. V and J are TRBV20-1 and TRBJ2-7; TRBD1 is a possible D gene (6 bases). Germline-derived CDR1 and CDR2 are DFQATT and SNEGSKA (reference sequence). V dropped 4 bases and J dropped 2 bases, with 12 bases sitting between them. This CDR3 contains 13 residues. The CDR3 nucleotides are TGCAGTGCTATCTTTCCAGGGGCCTACGAGCAGTACTTC. The encoded protein is CSAIFPGAYEQYF.

This chain's CDR3 is CSARSTSGNEQYF. The CDR3 bases are TGCAGTGCTAGATCGACTAGCGGGAACGAGCAGTACTTC. This chain links TRBV20-1 with TRBJ2-7, with TRBD2 identical over 11 bases. Per germline, CDR1 DFQATT and CDR2 SNEGSKA (reference sequence). This CDR3 contains 13 residues. With 2 bases clipped from V and 5 bases from J, the junction kept 2 bases outside the gene matches.

This clonotype turned up a few times. The chain carries TRBV20-1 and TRBJ1-2, with D unresolved. CDR3 size: 13 residues. Trimming shortened V by 1 base and J by 4 bases, and 10 bases separated the two germline ends. Germline V lookup: CDR1 DFQATT, CDR2 SNEGSKA (reference sequence). The CDR3: CSARAVEFYGYTF. DNA for the CDR3: TGCAGTGCTAGAGCTGTAGAGTTCTATGGCTACACCTTC.

This clonotype was found many times. The gene calls are TRBV12-3 or TRBV12-4 and TRBJ1-1, with D possibly matching TRBD1 (5 bases). The V and J ends lost 1 base and 11 bases respectively, with 11 bases between them. The CDR3 contains 12 residues. The CDR3: CASSLGTGLAFF. The CDR3 coding sequence is TGTGCCAGCAGTTTAGGTACAGGACTGGCTTTCTTT.

This clonotype was seen only a few times. The chain has TRBV9 and TRBJ2-1; D gene uncertain. The germline V gene encodes CDR1 SGDLS and CDR2 YYNGEE. Between the trimmed V and J ends, which lost 4 bases and 8 bases, there was a span of 10 bases. The CDR3 is made up of 12 amino acids. CDR3 in DNA: TGTGCCAGCAGCTCCCGGTGGTATGAGCAGTTCTTC. Amino acids: CASSSRWYEQFF.

This clonotype was observed a few times. The gene calls are TRBV19 and TRBJ1-5; a possible D gene is TRBD1 (5 bases). V gave up 3 bases and J gave up 4 bases, with 10 bases separating them. This CDR3 has 14 residues. Per the germline V gene, CDR1 is LNHDA and CDR2 is SQIVND (reference sequence). CDR3 DNA: TGTGCCAGTAGTATCGGGACGGAAAATCAGCCCCAGCATTTT. It encodes CASSIGTENQPQHF.

V gene TRBV20-1 combines with J gene TRBJ2-3, with TRBD2 matching over 11 bases. V gave up 2 bases and J gave up 5 bases; unmatched junction bases: 9. This CDR3 comprises 16 residues. Germline CDR1 reads DFQATT; CDR2 reads SNEGSKA (reference sequence). The CDR3 is CSARPLATSGEDTQYF. The CDR3 DNA reads TGCAGTGCTAGACCCCTAGCGACTAGCGGGGAAGATACGCAGTATTTT.

In this sample, this clonotype turned up many times. The V gene is TRBV20-1, the J gene TRBJ2-5, with no clear D. The germline V gene encodes CDR1 DFQATT and CDR2 SNEGSKA (reference sequence). V lost 5 bases and J lost 2, with 3 bases in between. The CDR3 has 10 residues. CDR3 sequence reads: CSAEQETQYF. The CDR3 coding sequence is TGCAGTGCTGAACAAGAGACCCAGTACTTC.

There are many counts of this clonotype. The V and J genes are TRBV5-1 and TRBJ2-1; no definite D call. The CDR3 length is 14 residues. Trimming took 7 bases from V and 4 from J, leaving 15 bases between them. Germline V lookup: CDR1 SGHRS, CDR2 YFSETQ. In nucleotides, the CDR3 is TGCGCCAGCCGGGTATCGGAAGGTTACAATGAGCAGTTCTTC. This translates into CASRVSEGYNEQFF.

This clonotype has only a few counts. The chain combines TRBV10-3 with TRBJ2-5; either TRBD1 or TRBD2 may supply D (5 bases each). The V gene's germline CDR1 is ENHRY and CDR2 SYGVKD. This CDR3 is 11 amino acids long. V lost 10 bases to trimming and J lost 5 bases, with 11 bases between them. In DNA form, the CDR3 reads TGTGCCACTGGGACCTGGGAGACCCAGTACTTC. This gives the protein CATGTWETQYF.